The 21 T cell receptor beta chains below all came from one sample that was sequenced in a study of CD8 T cells in ankylosing spondylitis. Study-level points and caveats: There was a TCR beta motif, made of eight highly homologous variants, that appeared characteristic of ankylosing spondylitis blood.

TCRdb recomputed calls from the 5' RACE reads with MiXCR, one row per CDR3 protein. Of 700,000 or so distinct CDR3 sequences listed, 15% to 20% are singletons. Their antigens are not known. Sequencing was done on a sample of blood, either unsorted or a sorted T cell fraction (not recorded which). The receptor set was obtained from a male donor with ankylosing spondylitis.

V and J are TRBV6-1 and TRBJ2-1; D gene unclear. The length of the CDR3 is 15 residues. Trimming removed 5 bases from V and 4 bases from J, with 15 bases in between. Germline V gene sequence: CDR1 MNHNS, CDR2 SASEGT. The CDR3 coding sequence is TGTGCCAGCAGTCCCCTGGCATCTGATTACAATGAGCAGTTCTTC. Its translation: CASSPLASDYNEQFF.

This chain connects TRBV20-1 to TRBJ2-7; TRBD2 aligns across 13 bases. This CDR3 is built from 16 residues. Per germline, CDR1 DFQATT and CDR2 SNEGSKA (reference sequence). Unmatched junction bases numbered 11, after V lost 6 bases and J lost 3 bases. Here the CDR3 reads CSATGLAGPRGYEQYF. In DNA, the CDR3 is TGCAGTGCCACGGGACTAGCGGGACCCAGGGGCTACGAGCAGTACTTC.

V usage is TRBV11-1 and J usage is TRBJ2-5; D is perhaps TRBD1 (5 bases). The V and J ends lost 5 bases and 3 bases respectively, with 31 bases between them. CDR1 is SGHAT, CDR2 FQDESV, per germline (reference sequence). The CDR3 totals 20 residues. CDR3 DNA sequence: TGTGCCAGCAGCATCCCCCTCAGAGGCACACAAAAAGAGACAGAAGAGACCCAGTACTTC. Its translation is CASSIPLRGTQKETEETQYF.

This clonotype has just a few counts. The CDR3 loop reads CASSIAGKGSYEQYF. The CDR3 region has the DNA TGTGCCAGCAGCATTGCGGGAAAAGGGTCCTACGAGCAGTACTTC. The chain has TRBV28 and TRBJ2-7, with a possible D match to TRBD2 (6 bases). Germline CDR1 and CDR2: MDHEN and SYDVKM. The CDR3 sequence is 15 residues long. V was cut by 6 bases and J by 1 base, with 16 bases left in between.

This clonotype was recorded a few times. This sequence joins TRBV27 and TRBJ2-3; the D is unclear. Per germline, CDR1 MNHEY and CDR2 SMNVEV (reference sequence). The CDR3 length is 16 residues. Trimming cost V 0 bases and J 6 bases, with 16 bases left between them. DNA for the CDR3: TGTGCCAGCAGTTTATCGATGGCCATAAGTGGGGATACGCAGTATTTT. Translated, it gives CASSLSMAISGDTQYF.

This clonotype was found a few times. The rearrangement links TRBV7-9 to TRBJ2-1; a weak D match, TRBD2 (6 bases). The CDR3 has 16 residues. The germline gives CDR1 SEHNR, CDR2 FQNEAQ (reference sequence). V was pared by 5 bases and J by 6 bases, with 20 bases between. The CDR3 bases are TGTGCCAGCAGCACTCCTAAGAGGACTATGGGCAATGAGCAGTTCTTC. Translating it yields CASSTPKRTMGNEQFF.

The table lists this clonotype with a few counts. The chain uses TRBV5-1 and TRBJ1-2, with 7 bases matching TRBD1. J gave up 8 bases and V 3 bases, and 4 bases lay outside the gene matches. Germline CDR1 reads SGHRS; CDR2 reads YFSETQ. This CDR3 spans 12 amino acids. In DNA form, the CDR3 reads TGCGCCAGCAGCTACGACAGGGCCGGCTACACCTTC. Protein sequence: CASSYDRAGYTF.

This clonotype was seen at least ten times. The CDR3 sequence is CSAPLPSGGLNEQFF. The CDR3 DNA follows: TGCAGTGCCCCCCTCCCTAGCGGGGGGCTGAATGAGCAGTTCTTC. The rearrangement uses TRBV20-1 and TRBJ2-1, with 11 bases matching TRBD2. Per the germline V gene, CDR1 is DFQATT and CDR2 is SNEGSKA (reference sequence). This CDR3 region has 15 residues. Unmatched junction bases numbered 11, after V lost 6 bases and J lost 7 bases.

Here the CDR3 reads CASSQEGRGGTGELFF. The CDR3 DNA reads TGCGCCAGCAGCCAAGAAGGCAGGGGAGGCACCGGGGAGCTGTTTTTT. The V gene is TRBV4-1, the J gene TRBJ2-2, with D possibly called TRBD1 or TRBD2 (6 bases each). Germline CDR1 is MGHRA and CDR2 is YSYEKL. CDR3 length: 16 residues. V was pared by 0 bases and J by 4 bases, with 12 bases between.

The rearrangement joins TRBV20-1 to TRBJ2-4; no firm D call. The CDR3 is 13 residues long. Germline loops: CDR1 DFQATT, CDR2 SNEGSKA (reference sequence). The V gene lost 3 bases and the J gene lost 2 bases, with 8 bases spanning the gap. The CDR3 here is CSARKDPKNIQYF. The CDR3 DNA sequence: TGCAGTGCTAGGAAGGACCCCAAAAACATTCAGTACTTC.

This chain connects TRBV10-3 to TRBJ1-1; the match to TRBD1 covers 9 bases. J gave up 5 bases and V 2 bases, and 12 bases lay outside the gene matches. This CDR3 comprises 17 residues. CDR1 is ENHRY, CDR2 SYGVKD, per germline. CDR3 nucleotides: TGTGCCATCAGTGAGCAGGGGGCCGGGACAGGGCGGACTGAAGCTTTCTTT. Its protein is CAISEQGAGTGRTEAFF.

This clonotype was observed a single time. This chain uses TRBV11-2 with TRBJ2-1, with 12 bases lining up with TRBD2. The CDR3 covers 17 residues. V lost 5 bases, J lost 8 bases, and 13 bases stayed unmatched. CDR1 SGHAT and CDR2 FQNNGV come from the germline V gene. CDR3 region: CASSDELAGGWGDEQFF. The CDR3 DNA reads as TGTGCCAGCAGCGACGAACTAGCGGGAGGTTGGGGCGATGAGCAGTTCTTC. Filled out from reference TRBV11-2 and TRBJ2-1, the complete variable domain reads EAGVAQSPRYKIIEKRQSVAFWCNPISGHATLYWYQQILGQGPKLLIQFQNNGVVDDSQLPKDRFSAERLKGVDSTLKIQPAKLEDSAVYLCASSDELAGGWGDEQFFGPGTRLTVL.

There are a few counts of this clonotype. The V call is TRBV24-1, the J call TRBJ1-6; D uncertain. Germline lookup yields CDR1 KGHDR and CDR2 SFDVKD. The CDR3 is 17 amino acids. Trimming took 3 bases from V and 7 from J, leaving 18 bases between them. The CDR3 coding sequence is TGTGCCACCAGTGATCCACGGCCCTTGCGGTGGAATTCACCCCTCCACTTT. Translation gives CATSDPRPLRWNSPLHF.

This chain links TRBV19 with TRBJ1-2, with 8 bases that match TRBD1. Trimming took 5 bases from V and 2 from J; bases not matched to a gene: 10. Germline V gives CDR1 LNHDA, CDR2 SQIVND (reference sequence). The CDR3 length is 16 residues. CDR3 loop: CASSLFGGQDNYGYTF. CDR3 coding DNA: TGTGCCAGTAGTCTATTCGGGGGACAGGACAACTATGGCTACACCTTC.

Here the CDR3 reads CASSLPRGADTQYF. The CDR3 region has the DNA TGTGCCAGCAGTTTACCACGGGGGGCAGATACGCAGTATTTT. The rearrangement joins TRBV12-3 or TRBV12-4 to TRBJ2-3; TRBD2 agrees at 7 bases. V gave up 2 bases and J gave up 4 bases; unmatched junction bases: 3. The CDR3 has 14 residues.

This clonotype was observed a few times. V usage is TRBV29-1 and J usage is TRBJ2-1; 8 positions agree with TRBD2. Trimming removed 5 bases from V and 0 bases from J; junction bases left unmatched: 3. Germline V CDR1 and CDR2: SQVTM, ANQGSEA. CDR3 size: 14 residues. CDR3 protein: CSVLGTSSYNEQFF. In DNA form, the CDR3 reads TGCAGCGTTCTCGGGACTAGCTCCTACAATGAGCAGTTCTTC.

The rearrangement joins TRBV27 to TRBJ2-2, with TRBD1 as a possible D gene (6 bases). The CDR3 is 14 residues long. V lost 1 base and J 8 bases, leaving 11 bases between the germline ends. Per the germline V gene, CDR1 is MNHEY and CDR2 is SMNVEV (reference sequence). The chain's CDR3 is CASSLLQGLGELFF. The CDR3 DNA reads as TGTGCCAGCAGTTTATTACAGGGCTTAGGGGAGCTGTTTTTT.

The chain is built from TRBV6-5 and TRBJ2-4, with D perhaps matching TRBD2 (5 bases). CDR1 and CDR2 from the germline V gene are MNHEY and SVGAGI. Trimming left V 0 bases short and J 16 bases short, with 25 bases between. The CDR3 sequence is 16 residues long. CDR3 bases: TGTGCCAGCAGTTACTCGATAAATAGTTCCCCCCGGGAAATATACTTC. This codes for CASSYSINSSPREIYF.

This clonotype was observed a handful of times. The chain links TRBV5-5 to TRBJ2-7; maybe TRBD2 (5 bases). Trimming cost V 3 bases and J 2 bases, with 21 bases left between them. The CDR3 runs 17 residues. Germline lookup yields CDR1 SGHKS and CDR2 YYEKEE (reference sequence). CDR3 loop: CASSSQWTSWETYEQYF. DNA of the CDR3: TGTGCCAGCAGCTCCCAATGGACCTCGTGGGAGACCTACGAGCAGTACTTC.

The table lists this clonotype with a few counts. The J gene is TRBJ1-3, the V gene TRBV6-1, with D hard to call. The CDR3 length is 11 residues. Trimming left V 11 bases short and J 4 bases short, with 9 bases between. The germline CDR1 and CDR2 sequences are MNHNS and SASEGT. The CDR3 sequence is CAGRGGNTIYF. The CDR3 bases are TGTGCCGGTCGTGGGGGAAACACCATATATTTT.

The chain carries TRBV30 and TRBJ2-3; maybe TRBD2 (6 bases). The germline V and J ends were trimmed by 0 bases and 2 bases, with 12 bases remaining between them. The CDR3 sequence is 15 residues long. CDR1 GTSNPN and CDR2 SVGIG come from the germline V gene (reference sequence). The CDR3, as DNA: TGTGCCTGGAGTGTACGTGCGGGGTACACAGATACGCAGTATTTT. Its translation: CAWSVRAGYTDTQYF. The variable domain in full, with the rest retrieved from reference TRBV30 and TRBJ2-3, is SQTIHQWPATLVQPVGSPLSLECTVEGTSNPNLYWYRQAAGRGLQLLFYSVGIGQISSEVPQNLSASRPQDRQFILSSKKLLLSDSGFYLCAWSVRAGYTDTQYFGPGTRLTVL.